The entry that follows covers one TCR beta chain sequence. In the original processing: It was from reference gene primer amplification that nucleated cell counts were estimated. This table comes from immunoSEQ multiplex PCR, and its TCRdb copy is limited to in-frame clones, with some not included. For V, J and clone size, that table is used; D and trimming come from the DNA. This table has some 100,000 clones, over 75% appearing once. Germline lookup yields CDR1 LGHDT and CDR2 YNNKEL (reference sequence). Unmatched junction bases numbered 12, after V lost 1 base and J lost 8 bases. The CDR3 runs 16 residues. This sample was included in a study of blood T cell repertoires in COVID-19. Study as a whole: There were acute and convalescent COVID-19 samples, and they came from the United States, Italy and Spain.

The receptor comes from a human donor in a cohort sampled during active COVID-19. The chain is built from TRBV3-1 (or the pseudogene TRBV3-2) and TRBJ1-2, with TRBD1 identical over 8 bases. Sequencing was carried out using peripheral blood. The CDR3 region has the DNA TGTGCCAGCAGCCAAGGAACCAGGGGGCTGGGAGAGGGCTACACCTTC. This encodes CASSQGTRGLGEGYTF.